This T cell receptor (beta chain) derives from a study of T cells in Graves' hyperthyroidism and ophthalmopathy. Study-wide findings and caveats: Expanded thyroid clonotypes (above 0.001) were mostly also found in blood.

Using RNA transcripts as the source, TCR beta CDR3 regions were amplified. The study used the HTBI primer set for a first-round RT-PCR of the TCR CDR3. MiXCR, run by TCRdb on the multiplex PCR reads, gives a single entry per CDR3 protein. The table shows 690,000 or so distinct CDR3 sequences, with roughly a sixth occurring only once. The V gene lost 5 bases and the J gene lost 2 bases, with 16 bases spanning the gap. This CDR3 spans 15 amino acids. Germline V gene sequence: CDR1 MNHEY, CDR2 SVGEGT. This clonotype is a singleton in its sample. Its antigen is not identified. Each diagnosis drew on symptoms, thyroxine, TRAb, thyroid ultrasound and orbital computed tomography findings. The blood sample dates from first hyperthyroidism diagnosis, preceding any ophthalmopathy symptoms.

The TCR was taken from a woman in her forties or fifties with Graves' hyperthyroidism that later progressed to Graves' ophthalmopathy. The chain combines TRBV6-2 or TRBV6-3 with TRBJ2-7; D is possibly TRBD2 (7 bases). The sequenced sample consisted of blood. CDR3 protein: CASSPRGGTAYEQYF. The CDR3 nucleotides are TGTGCCAGCAGTCCGAGGGGGGGAACAGCCTACGAGCAGTACTTC.